This entry lists 24 T cell receptor beta chains sequenced from one sample in a study of T cell responses to AZD1222 COVID-19 vaccine. Profiled with immunoSEQ multiplex PCR; TCRdb holds only in-frame clones, not every one. The sample carries some 180,000 clones, about 89% recorded once. Specimen: peripheral blood, collected 28 days after the second AZD1222 dose. These receptors were collected from an adult who received the AZD1222 COVID-19 vaccine.

V and J are TRBV7-9 and TRBJ2-2, with 9 bases fitting TRBD1. CDR1 and CDR2 (germline): SEHNR, FQNEAQ (reference sequence). Trimming took 2 bases from V and 7 from J; bases not matched to a gene: 5. This CDR3 contains 15 residues. This CDR3 reads CASSLRTGDGGELFF. The CDR3 DNA reads as TGTGCCAGCAGCTTACGGACAGGGGATGGCGGGGAGCTGTTTTTT. Together with reference TRBV7-9 and TRBJ2-2, the CDR3 gives the full variable domain: DTGVSQNPRHKITKRGQNVTFRCDPISEHNRLYWYRQTLGQGPEFLTYFQNEAQLEKSRLLSDRFSAERPKGSFSTLEIQRTEQGDSAMYLCASSLRTGDGGELFFGEGSRLTVL.

The chain recombines TRBV5-4 with TRBJ2-5; D is uncertain. Germline loops: CDR1 SGHNT, CDR2 YYREEE (reference sequence). This CDR3 has 11 amino acids. The V end lost 3 bases, the J end lost 5 bases, and 5 bases lay between the germline ends. The CDR3 nucleotides read TGTGCCAGCAGCTCGCAGGAGACCCAGTACTTC. This encodes CASSSQETQYF.

The rearrangement joins TRBV19 to TRBJ1-2; no firm D call. Per the germline V gene, CDR1 is LNHDA and CDR2 is SQIVND (reference sequence). V was clipped by 7 bases and J by 2 bases, with 17 bases between them. This CDR3 has 15 amino acids. CDR3 amino acids: CASKEAGTENYGYTF. Written as DNA, the CDR3 is TGTGCCAGTAAGGAAGCAGGAACAGAGAACTATGGCTACACCTTC.

In its sample, this clone was seen once. The chain is built from TRBV11-2 and TRBJ2-3; tentatively, D is TRBD2 (5 bases). Germline-derived CDR1 and CDR2 are SGHAT and FQNNGV. The CDR3 runs 15 residues. Trimming removed 1 base at V and 3 bases at J, with 11 bases between. The CDR3 DNA reads TGTGCCAGCAGCTTAGTGGTCGAGGGAACAGATACGCAGTATTTT. This codes for CASSLVVEGTDTQYF.

The sample holds one count of this clone. Here the CDR3 reads CASRPGGYGYTF. DNA for the CDR3: TGTGCCAGCAGGCCCGGGGGTTATGGCTACACCTTC. The V gene is TRBV6-6, the J gene TRBJ1-2; D might be TRBD1 (5 bases). The CDR3 has 12 amino acids. Trimming left V 6 bases short and J 5 bases short, with 10 bases between. The V gene's germline CDR1 is MNHNY and CDR2 SVGAGI (reference sequence).

V usage is TRBV7-2 and J usage is TRBJ2-7; D perhaps matches TRBD1 (5 bases). Germline V gene sequence: CDR1 SGHTA, CDR2 FQGNSA. The germline V and J ends were trimmed by 1 base and 1 base, with 8 bases remaining between them. The CDR3 covers 14 residues. The chain's CDR3 is CASSLVAGSYEQYF. The CDR3, as DNA: TGTGCCAGCAGCTTAGTGGCAGGGTCCTACGAGCAGTACTTC.

The chain recombines TRBV5-1 with TRBJ1-3; 7 nucleotides match TRBD1. Germline values: CDR1 SGHRS, CDR2 YFSETQ. This CDR3 has 15 residues. V trimming: 4 bases; J trimming: 4 bases; junction bases outside the gene matches: 8. This chain's CDR3 is CASSPQTGLGNTIYF. The CDR3 DNA is TGCGCCAGCAGCCCACAGACAGGGCTCGGAAACACCATATATTTT.

The chain links TRBV19 to TRBJ2-1; the match to TRBD2 covers 7 bases. This CDR3 has 13 amino acids. With V trimmed by 7 bases and J by 6 bases, 6 bases remained unmatched. Germline lookup yields CDR1 LNHDA and CDR2 SQIVND (reference sequence). The CDR3 bases are TGTGCCAGTAAACCGACGGGGGGCAATGAGCAGTTCTTC. Translated: CASKPTGGNEQFF.

The V and J genes are TRBV27 and TRBJ1-5; D might be TRBD1 (6 bases). Germline loops: CDR1 MNHEY, CDR2 SMNVEV (reference sequence). V was trimmed by 4 bases and J by 4 bases, leaving 8 bases between them. The CDR3 covers 13 residues. The chain's CDR3 is CASSYRANQPQHF. CDR3 nucleotide sequence: TGTGCCAGCAGTTACAGGGCTAATCAGCCCCAGCATTTT.

The chain employs TRBV7-9 and TRBJ2-1; TRBD2 aligns across 12 bases. V dropped 5 bases and J dropped 4; count of bases not matched to a gene: 3. Germline V gives CDR1 SEHNR, CDR2 FQNEAQ (reference sequence). This CDR3 contains 15 residues. The CDR3 nucleotides read TGTGCCAGCAGCCCTAGCGGGGGGGAGTACAATGAGCAGTTCTTC. Encoded protein: CASSPSGGEYNEQFF. The full variable domain, its missing parts supplied by reference TRBV7-9 and TRBJ2-1, is DTGVSQNPRHKITKRGQNVTFRCDPISEHNRLYWYRQTLGQGPEFLTYFQNEAQLEKSRLLSDRFSAERPKGSFSTLEIQRTEQGDSAMYLCASSPSGGEYNEQFFGPGTRLTVL.

The chain couples TRBV20-1 to TRBJ1-4; unclear D gene. V was cut by 3 bases and J by 7 bases, with 12 bases left in between. This CDR3 comprises 13 residues. The germline V gene encodes CDR1 DFQATT and CDR2 SNEGSKA (reference sequence). Written as DNA, the CDR3 is TGCAGTGCTAGTTTAGGGAATGGTGAAAAACTGTTTTTT. Protein sequence: CSASLGNGEKLFF.

This sequence joins TRBV5-1 and TRBJ2-3, with 9 bases aligning to TRBD1. The ends lost 4 bases at V and 8 bases at J; junction bases unmatched: 20. This CDR3 is built from 18 residues. Germline CDR1 and CDR2: SGHRS and YFSETQ. This CDR3 is CASSARDRVGPPSGTQYF. The CDR3 bases are TGCGCCAGCAGCGCCCGGGACAGGGTAGGACCACCCTCGGGTACGCAGTATTTT.

The rearrangement joins TRBV6-2 or TRBV6-3 to TRBJ2-1, with TRBD2 matching 9 bases. Germline values: CDR1 MNHEY, CDR2 SVGEGT. With V trimmed by 3 bases and J by 8 bases, 11 bases remained unmatched. The CDR3 extends over 16 amino acids. CDR3 loop: CASSYALGGGAYEQFF. The CDR3 DNA reads TGTGCCAGCAGTTATGCTCTGGGCGGGGGGGCGTATGAGCAGTTCTTC.

The genes are TRBV10-2 and TRBJ2-1; D is undetermined. V was trimmed by 0 bases and J by 9 bases, leaving 9 bases between them. Germline V gene sequence: CDR1 WSHSY, CDR2 SAAADI. The CDR3 sequence is 13 residues long. The CDR3 region is CASSESYRGEQFF. CDR3 bases: TGCGCCAGCAGTGAGTCGTACAGAGGTGAGCAGTTCTTC.

The genes are TRBV9 and TRBJ1-2; D is perhaps TRBD1 (6 bases). This CDR3 comprises 17 residues. Trimming took off 1 base at V and 0 bases at J, with 16 bases between the two ends. Germline V lookup: CDR1 SGDLS, CDR2 YYNGEE. The DNA for the CDR3 is TGTGCCAGCAGCGTAACTTGGACAGCAGAAGCTAACTATGGCTACACCTTC. This encodes CASSVTWTAEANYGYTF.

This chain uses TRBV18 with TRBJ2-7; weak D call: TRBD1 (6 bases). The CDR3 consists of 13 residues. Looked up from germline, CDR1 is KGHSH and CDR2 is LQKENI. The V and J ends lost 4 bases and 2 bases respectively, with 9 bases between them. The CDR3 DNA is TGTGCCAGCTCACTCCAGGGGACCTACGAGCAGTACTTC. Amino acids: CASSLQGTYEQYF.

The chain couples TRBV27 to TRBJ1-5; tentatively, D is TRBD1 (5 bases). Between the trimmed V and J ends, which lost 6 bases and 6 bases, there was a span of 12 bases. This CDR3 has 13 amino acids. Germline loops: CDR1 MNHEY, CDR2 SMNVEV (reference sequence). CDR3 region: CASSPGRGQPQHF. CDR3 nucleotide sequence: TGTGCCAGCAGCCCAGGGAGGGGTCAGCCCCAGCATTTT.

The J gene is TRBJ1-5, the V gene TRBV5-6; D uncertain. The CDR3 sequence is 16 residues long. CDR1 and CDR2 (germline): SGHDT, YYEEEE. Trimming took 0 bases from V and 0 from J, leaving 10 bases between them. CDR3 sequence reads: CASSLGGPNSNQPQHF. DNA for the CDR3: TGTGCCAGCAGCTTGGGGGGTCCGAATAGCAATCAGCCCCAGCATTTT. The full variable domain, its missing parts supplied by reference TRBV5-6 and TRBJ1-5, is DAGVTQSPTHLIKTRGQQVTLRCSPKSGHDTVSWYQQALGQGPQFIFQYYEEEERQRGNFPDRFSGHQFPNYSSELNVNALLLGDSALYLCASSLGGPNSNQPQHFGDGTRLSIL.

The V and J genes are TRBV19 and TRBJ2-3; 12 bases line up with TRBD2. V lost 4 bases to trimming and J lost 3 bases; unmatched junction nucleotides: 5. Germline V gene lookup returns CDR1 LNHDA and CDR2 SQIVND (reference sequence). CDR3 length: 16 amino acids. CDR3: CASSTRLAGVTDTQYF. The CDR3 DNA reads TGTGCCAGTAGTACCCGACTAGCGGGAGTAACAGATACGCAGTATTTT.

V usage is TRBV27 and J usage is TRBJ1-6; D gene uncertain. There are 13 residues in the CDR3. The germline V and J ends were trimmed by 2 bases and 8 bases, with 7 bases remaining between them. From germline, CDR1 is MNHEY and CDR2 SMNVEV (reference sequence). CDR3 in DNA: TGTGCCAGCAGTTTAGGGTGGCATTCACCCCTCCACTTT. Amino acids: CASSLGWHSPLHF.

The chain links TRBV13 to TRBJ1-1, with a weak D call TRBD1 (5 bases). Trimming left V 5 bases short and J 1 base short, with 11 bases between. The germline gives CDR1 PRHDT, CDR2 FYEKMQ (reference sequence). The CDR3 is 14 residues long. CDR3 loop: CASSPGQGNTEAFF. CDR3 bases: TGTGCCAGCAGCCCGGGGCAGGGGAACACTGAAGCTTTCTTT.

The chain employs TRBV7-9 and TRBJ2-7, with 8 bases that match TRBD2. The CDR3 has 14 amino acids. With 1 base clipped from V and 6 bases from J, the junction kept 5 bases outside the gene matches. Looked up from germline, CDR1 is SEHNR and CDR2 is FQNEAQ (reference sequence). The CDR3 spells CASSLEGGLGEQYF. CDR3 sequence (DNA): TGTGCCAGCAGCTTAGAAGGGGGACTAGGCGAGCAGTACTTC. The full variable domain, rest sourced from reference TRBV7-9 and TRBJ2-7, is DTGVSQNPRHKITKRGQNVTFRCDPISEHNRLYWYRQTLGQGPEFLTYFQNEAQLEKSRLLSDRFSAERPKGSFSTLEIQRTEQGDSAMYLCASSLEGGLGEQYFGPGTRLTVT.

The genes are TRBV19 and TRBJ1-1; no clear D. The germline V gene encodes CDR1 LNHDA and CDR2 SQIVND (reference sequence). The V end was cut by 5 bases, the J end by 3 bases, with 13 bases between. CDR3 size: 14 residues. The CDR3 region is CASSSTHVDTEAFF. The CDR3 coding sequence is TGTGCCAGTAGTTCGACCCACGTGGACACTGAAGCTTTCTTT. Full variable domain (missing parts from reference TRBV19 and TRBJ1-1): DGGITQSPKYLFRKEGQNVTLSCEQNLNHDAMYWYRQDPGQGLRLIYYSQIVNDFQKGDIAEGYSVSREKKESFPLTVTSAQKNPTAFYLCASSSTHVDTEAFFGQGTRLTVV.

V gene TRBV5-1 combines with J gene TRBJ2-3, with D possibly being TRBD2 (6 bases). Germline CDR1 SGHRS, CDR2 YFSETQ. This CDR3 has 14 residues. The germline V and J ends were trimmed by 4 bases and 5 bases, with 14 bases remaining between them. The CDR3 DNA reads TGCGCCAGCAGCAGGGACTCCCTAAGAGATACGCAGTATTTT. Residues: CASSRDSLRDTQYF.